This TCR beta chain comes out of a study of cytomegalovirus exposure and HLA in healthy donors. Between the trimmed V and J ends, which lost 1 base and 4 bases, there was a span of 7 bases. The germline V gene has CDR1 SNHLY and CDR2 FYNNEI. This CDR3 is built from 13 residues. Using immunoSEQ multiplex PCR, the repertoire was profiled, and TCRdb retains in-frame clones only, with some absent. The sample records about 110,000 clones, approximately 96% being singletons. V is TRBV2 and J is TRBJ1-2; TRBD1 is a possible D gene (5 bases). The sample taken for sequencing was PBMCs. This sequence originates from a woman in her late teens or twenties in good health and CMV-seronegative. This CDR3 reads CASSEEGVYGYTF. CDR3 sequence (DNA): TGTGCCAGCAGTGAAGAAGGGGTCTATGGCTACACCTTC.